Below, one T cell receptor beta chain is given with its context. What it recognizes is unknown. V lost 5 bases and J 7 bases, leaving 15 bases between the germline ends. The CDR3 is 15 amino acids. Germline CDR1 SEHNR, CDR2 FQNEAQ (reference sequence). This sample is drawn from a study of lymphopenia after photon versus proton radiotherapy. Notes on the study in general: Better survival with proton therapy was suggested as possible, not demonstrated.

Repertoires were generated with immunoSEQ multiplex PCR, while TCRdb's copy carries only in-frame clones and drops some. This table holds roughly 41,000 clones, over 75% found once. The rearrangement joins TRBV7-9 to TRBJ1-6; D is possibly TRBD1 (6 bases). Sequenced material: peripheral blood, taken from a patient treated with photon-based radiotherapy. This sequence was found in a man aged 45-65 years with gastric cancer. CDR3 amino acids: CASSPVGQRNSPLHF. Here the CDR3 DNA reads TGTGCCAGCAGCCCCGTTGGACAGCGAAATTCACCCCTCCACTTT.